This is a list of T cell receptor beta chains from one sample in a study of cytomegalovirus exposure and HLA in healthy donors. The method was immunoSEQ multiplex PCR; TCRdb's version includes in-frame clones alone and lacks a portion of them. This sample has roughly 89,000 clones, with about 66% found just once. The sequenced sample was PBMCs. Every receptor here comes from a woman in her forties or fifties in good health and CMV-seropositive. CDR3s include the opening cysteine and the closing phenylalanine or tryptophan. The order of the fields is J gene, V gene, clone size, D gene, CDR3 DNA, CDR3 protein. D genes are given only for firm matches. Rows give clone size only sometimes, using once, few, many, or a class for an expanded clone.

TRBJ2-7,TRBV15,.,.,TGTGCCACCAGCAGAGATAATGCGGGTGTTTACGAGCAGTACTTC,CATSRDNAGVYEQYF
TRBJ2-2,TRBV9,.,TRBD1,TGTGCCAGCAGTCGACAGGGCCTTTCTGGGGAGCTGTTTTTT,CASSRQGLSGELFF
TRBJ2-7,TRBV28,.,.,TGTGCCAGCAGTCCGCTAGGACAGATCTACGAGCAGTACTTC,CASSPLGQIYEQYF
TRBJ1-2,TRBV4-1,.,.,TGCGCCAGCAGCCAAGATAATCGGAGGTCCTATGGCTACACCTTC,CASSQDNRRSYGYTF
TRBJ2-7,TRBV15,.,TRBD1,TGTGCCACCAGGCAGGGGGCAGAATACGAGCAGTACTTC,CATRQGAEYEQYF
TRBJ1-1,TRBV30,.,.,TGTGCCTGGAGTCTGAACACGAACACTGAAGCTTTCTTT,CAWSLNTNTEAFF
TRBJ2-3,TRBV5-6,.,TRBD1,TGTGCCAGCAGCGTGGACAGGGAAGGGAGCCCAGATACGCAGTATTTT,CASSVDREGSPDTQYF
TRBJ1-3,TRBV2,few,.,TGTGCCAGCAGTTCACAGACCCCGAGCTCTGGAAACACCATATATTTT,CASSSQTPSSGNTIYF
TRBJ2-1,TRBV30,.,.,TGTGCCTGGAGTGCAGACGGGGTAAGGGATGAGCAGTTCTTC,CAWSADGVRDEQFF
TRBJ1-2,TRBV28,.,TRBD1,TGTGCCAGCAGTGCCGGGACAGGAACCTCAACGTATGGCTACACCTTC,CASSAGTGTSTYGYTF
TRBJ2-1,TRBV7-2,.,TRBD2,TGTGCCAGCAGCCTTGGGGAAGCGGGGGGGCCGAATAATGAGCAGTTCTTC,CASSLGEAGGPNNEQFF
TRBJ2-5,TRBV4-1,.,TRBD1,TGCGCCAGCAGCCAGGGGGACAGTCCACGCCAAGAGACCCAGTACTTC,CASSQGDSPRQETQYF
TRBJ1-1,TRBV25-1,.,TRBD1,TGTGCCAGCAGTGGATACAGGGGCAACACTGAAGCTTTCTTT,CASSGYRGNTEAFF
TRBJ2-5,TRBV5-5,few,TRBD1,TGTGCCAGCAGCTTAGACAGGGGTGGAGAGACCCAGTACTTC,CASSLDRGGETQYF
TRBJ2-1,TRBV5-1,.,TRBD2,TGCGCCAGCAGCTTCCTAGCGGATTCCTACAATGAGCAGTTCTTC,CASSFLADSYNEQFF